This passage covers 27 T cell receptor beta chains from one sample sequenced in a study of cytomegalovirus exposure and HLA in healthy donors. Method: immunoSEQ multiplex PCR; TCRdb's copy keeps in-frame clones and lacks some. Among tens of thousands of clones listed, about 96% were seen once. Sequenced input: PBMCs. The origin of the receptors is a woman between 18 and 29 years old in good health and CMV-seronegative.

V gene TRBV30 combines with J gene TRBJ2-3; maybe TRBD2 (5 bases). The CDR3 is 19 amino acids. Germline lookup yields CDR1 GTSNPN and CDR2 SVGIG (reference sequence). V lost 0 bases, J lost 0 bases, and 22 bases lay in between. Written as DNA, the CDR3 is TGTGCCTGGAGTGTCCGAGGGAAAACAAGTTTGTCTAGCACAGATACGCAGTATTTT. Its translation: CAWSVRGKTSLSSTDTQYF.

The chain uses TRBV6-5 and TRBJ1-1, with D tentatively TRBD1 (6 bases). V gave up 7 bases and J gave up 5 bases, with 17 bases separating them. CDR1 and CDR2 (germline): MNHEY, SVGAGI. The CDR3 runs 14 residues. CDR3 region: CASTRGGGGTEAFF. CDR3 bases: TGTGCCAGCACGAGGGGGGGAGGGGGGACTGAAGCTTTCTTT.

The V and J genes are TRBV29-1 and TRBJ1-5; 9 bases line up with TRBD1. Germline-derived CDR1 and CDR2 are SQVTM and ANQGSEA. With 4 bases clipped from V and 7 bases from J, the junction kept 5 bases outside the gene matches. This CDR3 spans 13 amino acids. In nucleotides, the CDR3 is TGCAGCGTTGGGGACAGGGTTGGGCAGCCCCAGCATTTT. Translated, it gives CSVGDRVGQPQHF.

The chain couples TRBV5-1 to TRBJ1-1; perhaps TRBD1 as D (6 bases). Trimming removed 0 bases from V and 8 bases from J, with 17 bases in between. CDR1 and CDR2 from the germline V gene are SGHRS and YFSETQ. The CDR3 extends over 15 amino acids. The CDR3 spells CASSLGDRLLLEAFF. The CDR3 coding sequence is TGCGCCAGCAGCTTGGGCGACAGGTTGCTGCTCGAAGCTTTCTTT.

The chain couples TRBV28 to TRBJ2-5, with no clear D. Trimming stripped 5 bases from V and 2 bases from J, with 15 bases between. CDR1 and CDR2 (germline): MDHEN, SYDVKM. CDR3 size: 15 residues. The CDR3 DNA follows: TGTGCCAGCAGTCCACAATTGGGCCCGCAAGAGACCCAGTACTTC. Encoded protein: CASSPQLGPQETQYF.

The V call is TRBV6-6, the J call TRBJ1-1; D may be TRBD1 (6 bases). V lost 2 bases, J lost 5 bases, and 12 bases lay in between. The CDR3 consists of 14 residues. Germline CDR1 reads MNHNY; CDR2 reads SVGAGI (reference sequence). Here the CDR3 DNA reads TGTGCCAGCAGTTACGGGGGGGCGCGAACTGAAGCTTTCTTT. Translated: CASSYGGARTEAFF.

The chain employs TRBV11-2 and TRBJ1-3; the D gene is possibly TRBD1 (6 bases). CDR1 and CDR2 from the germline V gene are SGHAT and FQNNGV. Deletions cut 3 bases from V and 2 bases from J, with 11 bases between. The CDR3 length is 15 residues. CDR3 in amino acids: CASSFGGGTGNTIYF. DNA for the CDR3: TGTGCCAGCAGCTTTGGCGGGGGCACTGGAAACACCATATATTTT.

The chain has TRBV9 and TRBJ1-1; D perhaps matches TRBD1 (6 bases). The CDR3 runs 13 residues. CDR1 is SGDLS and CDR2 is YYNGEE in the germline V gene. V was pared by 0 bases and J by 8 bases, with 11 bases between. The chain's CDR3 is CASSVAQTGEAFF. The DNA of the CDR3 is TGTGCCAGCAGCGTAGCCCAGACAGGCGAAGCTTTCTTT.

The chain carries TRBV7-9 and TRBJ1-4; TRBD1 aligns across 11 bases. CDR1 SEHNR and CDR2 FQNEAQ come from the germline V gene (reference sequence). The CDR3 loop spans 18 amino acids. V was clipped by 3 bases and J by 2 bases; unmatched bases: 8. The CDR3 DNA is TGTGCCAGCAGCTTGGGACAGGGGGGCCCCCCGACTAATGAAAAACTGTTTTTT. Translated, it gives CASSLGQGGPPTNEKLFF.

The V gene is TRBV7-8, the J gene TRBJ2-5, with 9 bases that match TRBD1. Germline V CDR1 and CDR2: SGHVS, FQNEAQ. The ends lost 5 bases at V and 5 bases at J; junction bases unmatched: 9. CDR3 length: 15 residues. CDR3 DNA: TGTGCCAGCAGCAAAAGGGACAGGGCGGGGGAGACCCAGTACTTC. Its translation: CASSKRDRAGETQYF.

The rearrangement joins TRBV28 to TRBJ1-2, with D perhaps matching TRBD1 (5 bases). In germline, CDR1 is MDHEN, CDR2 SYDVKM. The CDR3 spans 12 residues. V gave up 7 bases and J gave up 7 bases, with 13 bases separating them. The CDR3 region is CASTVSGGGYTF. The CDR3 nucleotides are TGTGCCAGCACCGTCTCGGGGGGTGGCTACACCTTC.

This chain connects TRBV14 to TRBJ1-1; 8 bases are shared with TRBD1. The trim removed 0 bases at V and 1 base at J, leaving 13 bases unmatched. The CDR3 contains 19 residues. Germline CDR1 and CDR2: SGHDN and FVKESK. The CDR3 spells CASSQDHRGVEKPNTEAFF. The CDR3 DNA is TGTGCCAGCAGCCAAGACCACAGGGGGGTAGAGAAGCCGAACACTGAAGCTTTCTTT.

The CDR3 region is CAISGPEETQYF. In DNA form, the CDR3 reads TGTGCCATCAGTGGCCCAGAAGAGACCCAGTACTTC. This rearrangement joins TRBV10-3 to TRBJ2-5; no clear D. Per the germline V gene, CDR1 is ENHRY and CDR2 is SYGVKD. Trimming removed 4 bases at V and 3 bases at J, with 6 bases between. The CDR3 has 12 residues.

The CDR3: CASSPGTGAYEQYF. CDR3 nucleotides: TGTGCCAGCAGCCCCGGGACAGGAGCCTACGAGCAGTACTTC. This chain joins TRBV5-6 and TRBJ2-7; TRBD1 matches at 8 bases. V dropped 4 bases and J dropped 2; count of bases not matched to a gene: 5. Per germline, CDR1 SGHDT and CDR2 YYEEEE. The CDR3 has 14 residues.

J is TRBJ2-1 and V is TRBV9, with D tentatively TRBD2 (7 bases). V lost 2 bases and J 8 bases, leaving 14 bases between the germline ends. This CDR3 contains 14 residues. The germline V gene encodes CDR1 SGDLS and CDR2 YYNGEE. The CDR3 here is CASSVGGGSDEQFF. The CDR3, as DNA: TGTGCCAGCAGCGTGGGGGGGGGCAGCGATGAGCAGTTCTTC.

The rearrangement uses TRBV11-2 and TRBJ2-1, with D possibly being TRBD1 (5 bases). Germline CDR1 and CDR2: SGHAT and FQNNGV. Trimming removed 8 bases at V and 2 bases at J, with 13 bases between. The CDR3 is 14 amino acids. As DNA, the CDR3 is TGTGCCAGCGGGAAGCCAGGGACCTACAATGAGCAGTTCTTC. Translated: CASGKPGTYNEQFF.

V gene TRBV10-3 combines with J gene TRBJ1-2, with TRBD1 as a possible D gene (6 bases). The ends were cut back, 6 bases at V and 7 bases at J, with 18 bases in the middle. This CDR3 region has 14 residues. Germline values: CDR1 ENHRY, CDR2 SYGVKD. The CDR3 protein is CAISLQGGTGGYTF. CDR3 DNA sequence: TGTGCCATCAGCCTACAGGGAGGGACTGGTGGCTACACCTTC.

This chain links TRBV18 with TRBJ1-4; 8 bases align to TRBD1. This CDR3 comprises 16 residues. CDR1 is KGHSH, CDR2 LQKENI, per germline. The J segment lost 4 bases and the V segment lost 3 bases, leaving 7 bases of the junction unmatched. CDR3 sequence: CASSPTGATFNEKLFF. The CDR3 nucleotides read TGTGCCAGCTCACCGACAGGGGCCACCTTTAATGAAAAACTGTTTTTT.

This sequence joins TRBV28 and TRBJ2-7; 11 bases align to TRBD2. CDR1 is MDHEN, CDR2 SYDVKM, per germline. With V trimmed by 6 bases and J by 0 bases, 4 bases remained unmatched. The CDR3 spans 15 residues. The CDR3 protein is CASSPTSGASYEQYF. The CDR3 bases are TGTGCCAGCAGCCCGACTAGCGGGGCCTCCTACGAGCAGTACTTC.

V usage is TRBV4-3 and J usage is TRBJ2-7; the match to TRBD2 covers 10 bases. With 1 base clipped from V and 4 bases from J, the junction kept 16 bases outside the gene matches. The CDR3 is made up of 19 amino acids. CDR1 and CDR2 (germline): LGHNA, YSLEER. CDR3: CASSQGAWLAGAYDYEQYF. CDR3 bases: TGCGCCAGCAGCCAAGGAGCGTGGCTAGCGGGGGCCTACGATTACGAGCAGTACTTC.

The rearrangement links TRBV5-4 to TRBJ1-3; D possibly corresponds to TRBD1 (6 bases). Germline V gene data show CDR1 as SGHNT and CDR2 as YYREEE (reference sequence). The CDR3 runs to 16 residues. Trimming pared 4 bases from V and 1 base from J, leaving 15 bases between. The CDR3 loop is CASSQATGTSGNTIYF. The CDR3 region has the DNA TGTGCCAGCAGCCAAGCCACCGGGACATCTGGAAACACCATATATTTT.

The chain combines TRBV14 with TRBJ2-3, with 9 bases matching TRBD1. Losses at the gene ends were 9 bases for V and 0 bases for J; bases not matched to a gene: 34. Germline CDR1 is SGHDN and CDR2 is FVKESK. The length of the CDR3 is 24 residues. The CDR3 loop reads CARNGSTKIGARDRDDSSTDTQYF. The CDR3 DNA sequence: TGTGCCAGGAACGGAAGTACCAAGATAGGCGCGCGGGACAGGGATGACTCTAGCACAGATACGCAGTATTTT.

The rearrangement links TRBV7-8 to TRBJ1-2; possible D gene TRBD1, 6 bases. The germline V gene has CDR1 SGHVS and CDR2 FQNEAQ. The CDR3 is made up of 15 amino acids. V gave up 5 bases and J gave up 3 bases, with 16 bases separating them. DNA of the CDR3: TGTGCCAGCAGCCCGCGACAGGACGGGGACTATGGCTACACCTTC. This codes for CASSPRQDGDYGYTF.

The rearrangement uses TRBV19 and TRBJ1-2; tentative D call: TRBD1 (5 bases). CDR1 is LNHDA and CDR2 is SQIVND in the germline V gene (reference sequence). CDR3 length equals 15 residues. Deletions cut 1 base from V and 1 base from J, with 10 bases between. CDR3 DNA sequence: TGTGCCAGTAGTATAGGGGGCAGTGGTAACTATGGCTACACCTTC. This gives the protein CASSIGGSGNYGYTF.

The CDR3 is CASSFPPPTIRGQANNEQFF. The CDR3, as DNA: TGTGCCAGCAGTTTCCCACCCCCAACGATCAGAGGACAGGCCAACAATGAGCAGTTCTTC. The chain combines TRBV28 with TRBJ2-1; TRBD1 matches 7 bases. Losses at the gene ends were 3 bases for V and 5 bases for J; bases not matched to a gene: 22. The CDR3 spans 20 residues. Germline V gene sequence: CDR1 MDHEN, CDR2 SYDVKM.

The V and J genes are TRBV30 and TRBJ2-3; 9 bases fit TRBD1. With V trimmed by 0 bases and J by 6 bases, 7 bases remained unmatched. This CDR3 comprises 15 residues. Germline loops: CDR1 GTSNPN, CDR2 SVGIG (reference sequence). CDR3 bases: TGTGCCTGGAGTGTAGGGACAGGGCGATATGATACGCAGTATTTT. It is translated as CAWSVGTGRYDTQYF.

The V gene is TRBV28, the J gene TRBJ1-2; TRBD1 aligns across 8 bases. Losses at the gene ends were 5 bases for V and 6 bases for J; bases not matched to a gene: 5. The CDR3 consists of 13 residues. Germline CDR1 MDHEN, CDR2 SYDVKM. The CDR3 region is CASSPQGAHGYTF. The DNA of the CDR3 is TGTGCCAGCAGTCCCCAGGGGGCGCATGGCTACACCTTC.